The present entry profiles one T cell receptor beta chain with its context. This clonotype appeared many times. There is no known antigen for this receptor. Base qualities are not at hand, and no much larger clone is one base apart. The germline V gene (reference sequence) gives CDR1 as DFQATT and CDR2 as SNEGSKA. From the cysteine through the phenylalanine, the CDR3 covers 12 amino acids. Only the CDR3 portion is preserved as DNA: 36 bases, with reading frame beginning at the first base. V is reduced by 3 bases and J by 11 bases, leaving a spacing of 14 bases between them. The sample belongs to a study of T cells in Graves' hyperthyroidism and ophthalmopathy (dated by TCRdb to the late 2010s). Regarding the study in general: Peripheral blood was collected at initial diagnosis, before any treatment. To identify distinguishing TCR V-J signatures, a discovery cohort of about 95 patients was used, comprising under 45 with Graves' ophthalmopathy and around 60 with stable Graves' hyperthyroidism. The paper describes TCR Vbeta CDR3 sequencing of around 140 peripheral blood samples, made up of about 40 ophthalmopathy patients, some 76 hyperthyroidism patients and 17 progressor patients. After sampling, hyperthyroidism patients received methimazole starting at 30 mg daily, and ophthalmopathy patients received high-dose intravenous methylprednisolone. The 95 to 100 discovery patients were randomly split 7:3 into training and test sets. An independent validation cohort of 18 to 20 hyperthyroidism patients and about 16 patients who later progressed to ophthalmopathy tested prospective prediction of ophthalmopathy. The study also compared thyroid tissue and blood T-cell repertoires from about 6 Graves' hyperthyroidism patients.

What the study reported, not specific to this receptor: In cross-validation, a model built on a 13 V-J signature told ophthalmopathy apart from stable hyperthyroidism with approximately 90% sensitivity and approximately 81% specificity, and in testing the same model reached 80%/75%. Most expanded thyroid clonotypes (frequency above 0.001) were also detected in blood, suggesting blood repertoires may reflect thyroid immune responses. Sample size was not statistically predetermined, and blinding of investigators to group allocation was not performed. In validation, the model predicted progression to ophthalmopathy a median of 6.5 months before onset, with approximately 71% sensitivity and around 76% specificity.

Ophthalmopathy patients had moderately to severely active disease, Clinical Activity Score of at least 3, NOSPECS grade of at least 4, and duration under 3 months. Exclusion was applied to patients with uncontrolled infections, other autoimmune diseases, pregnancy or lactation. Clinical symptoms, serum thyroxine and TRAb, thyroid ultrasound, and orbital computed tomography formed the basis for the diagnoses. PBMCs were isolated from 10 ml of fresh peripheral blood by Ficoll-Paque density gradient centrifugation. Trizol reagent was used to extract total RNA, and RNA quality was then checked on an Agilent 2100 Bioanalyzer. The TCR beta CDR3 regions were amplified from RNA transcripts. The first round of RT-PCR for the TCR CDR3 was performed with the HTBI primer set and the Qiagen OneStep RT-PCR kit. The libraries were constructed in a second round of multiplex PCR and then size-selected and purified. Paired-end sequencing of the libraries was performed with 100 bp reads on an Illumina HiSeq2000. The study's own analysis went as follows. SOAPnuke was used to process the raw data, throwing out any read that contained adapters or uncalled bases, had a mean Phred below 15, or lacked an exact constant-primer or identifier match. COPE v1.2.5 was used to merge high-quality paired reads, and clonotypes were defined as unique nucleotide sequences. MiTCR v1.1 was used to align the clonotypes against IMGT TRBV, TRBD and TRBJ reference segments. The analysis included only V-J combinations with a frequency above 0.0001, which together covered approximately 99% of the repertoires. The TCS score was defined as F50 (clonal expansion) divided by E x V (chaos), with BLOSUM62-based TCRdist calculated between CDR3 peptides within each V-J. Welch's t-statistics and random forest reduced approximately 520 V-J features to fewer than 15, which were used in a naive Bayes classifier (R e1071). Starting from the raw public reads, TCRdb applied fastp trimming at Q25, assembled clones with MiXCR and retained in-frame beta chains. One record per CDR3 amino acid sequence lists the most common genes and DNA. TCRdb's processing, not the authors', yielded these V and J calls. The sample table lists over 350,000 distinct CDR3 sequences, around 15% of them with a count of one. Jointly, the top ten make up roughly 13% of the sample.

The chain couples TRBV20-1 to TRBJ1-5, with no D gene named confidently. Sequenced sample: blood. The source of this sequence is a man in his late teens or twenties with Graves' ophthalmopathy. At the DNA level, the sequence is TGCAGTGCTAGCAAGCTACTTAGGTCCCAGCATTTT. Its translation reads: CSASKLLRSQHF.